The 24 T cell receptor beta chains below were found in one sample sequenced in a study of blood T cell repertoires in COVID-19. Only in-frame clones appear in the TCRdb table, and some are missing; sequencing was by immunoSEQ multiplex PCR. The table records some 510,000 clones, approximately 87% of them present only once. What was sequenced was PBMCs or T cells enriched from blood (not recorded which). These receptors were collected from a middle-aged woman who had recovered from COVID-19.

This clone appeared a single time. The V gene is TRBV7-8, the J gene TRBJ1-4; 10 nucleotides agree with TRBD1. Germline V gives CDR1 SGHVS, CDR2 FQNEAQ. J lost 5 bases, V lost 5 bases, and 5 bases had no gene match. This CDR3 spans 15 amino acids. The CDR3 region is CASSPGQGKNEKLFF. The CDR3 DNA sequence: TGTGCCAGCAGCCCGGGACAGGGGAAGAATGAAAAACTGTTTTTT.

The chain is built from TRBV4-1 and TRBJ1-3; D is perhaps TRBD1 (6 bases). CDR3 length: 15 residues. Germline values: CDR1 MGHRA, CDR2 YSYEKL. V gave up 0 bases and J gave up 4 bases, with 10 bases separating them. This CDR3 is CASSQDAGVGNTIYF. CDR3 DNA sequence: TGCGCCAGCAGCCAAGACGCAGGGGTCGGAAACACCATATATTTT.

The V and J genes are TRBV6-5 and TRBJ2-7; TRBD2 matches 7 bases. The CDR3 consists of 15 residues. V lost 6 bases and J lost 2; bases outside the gene matches: 10. The germline V gene has CDR1 MNHEY and CDR2 SVGAGI. In DNA, the CDR3 is TGTGCCAGCAGCCCCTTCCGGGGGGAAACCTACGAGCAGTACTTC. Translation: CASSPFRGETYEQYF.

The rearrangement uses TRBV7-2 and TRBJ2-2; D may be TRBD1 (5 bases). V was trimmed by 2 bases and J by 2 bases, leaving 9 bases between them. Germline V gene data show CDR1 as SGHTA and CDR2 as FQGNSA. The CDR3 sequence is 15 residues long. The CDR3: CASSLNQGNTGELFF. For the CDR3, the DNA is TGTGCCAGCAGCTTAAATCAGGGCAACACCGGGGAGCTGTTTTTT.

The J gene is TRBJ2-3, the V gene TRBV4-2, with 7 bases fitting TRBD2. The ends lost 6 bases at V and 2 bases at J; junction bases unmatched: 8. This CDR3 has 15 amino acids. The germline V gene has CDR1 LGHNA and CDR2 YNFKEQ. CDR3 residues: CASSRTGGYTDTQYF. In DNA, the CDR3 is TGTGCCAGCAGTCGCACGGGGGGATACACAGATACGCAGTATTTT.

The V gene is TRBV5-1, the J gene TRBJ1-1; D remains ambiguous. CDR1 and CDR2 (germline): SGHRS, YFSETQ. Trimming left V 4 bases short and J 0 bases short, with 7 bases between. This CDR3 region has 13 residues. Here the CDR3 DNA reads TGCGCCAGCAGCCCGGGATTGAACACTGAAGCTTTCTTT. It encodes CASSPGLNTEAFF. Filled out from reference TRBV5-1 and TRBJ1-1, the complete variable domain reads KAGVTQTPRYLIKTRGQQVTLSCSPISGHRSVSWYQQTPGQGLQFLFEYFSETQRNKGNFPGRFSGRQFSNSRSEMNVSTLELGDSALYLCASSPGLNTEAFFGQGTRLTVV.

CDR3 nucleotide sequence: TGTGCCAGTAGTATAGCCCGAATCCAGTCAGATACGCAGTATTTT. Translation: CASSIARIQSDTQYF. The chain couples TRBV19 to TRBJ2-3; D not certain. V was shortened by 1 base and J by 4 bases, with 12 bases between the two germline ends. This CDR3 contains 15 residues. The V gene's germline CDR1 is LNHDA and CDR2 SQIVND (reference sequence). The whole variable domain, remainder taken from reference TRBV19 and TRBJ2-3, is DGGITQSPKYLFRKEGQNVTLSCEQNLNHDAMYWYRQDPGQGLRLIYYSQIVNDFQKGDIAEGYSVSREKKESFPLTVTSAQKNPTAFYLCASSIARIQSDTQYFGPGTRLTVL.

The rearrangement joins TRBV27 to TRBJ1-1; tentative D call: TRBD1 (6 bases). Germline CDR1 reads MNHEY; CDR2 reads SMNVEV (reference sequence). The V and J ends lost 4 bases and 2 bases respectively, with 14 bases between them. The length of the CDR3 is 15 residues. CDR3 sequence reads: CASSSTGSVNTEAFF. The CDR3 DNA follows: TGTGCCAGCAGTTCTACAGGGTCTGTAAACACTGAAGCTTTCTTT.

This chain connects TRBV13 to TRBJ1-1; D call uncertain. The CDR3 is made up of 16 amino acids. Trimming removed 1 base from V and 0 bases from J, with 12 bases in between. CDR1 and CDR2 (germline): PRHDT, FYEKMQ (reference sequence). The CDR3: CASSLVAYHMNTEAFF. CDR3 coding DNA: TGTGCCAGCAGCTTAGTGGCTTACCACATGAACACTGAAGCTTTCTTT.

This chain connects TRBV5-5 to TRBJ2-2; D remains ambiguous. V lost 2 bases and J lost 4, with 9 bases in between. The CDR3 runs 14 residues. Germline lookup yields CDR1 SGHKS and CDR2 YYEKEE (reference sequence). In nucleotides, the CDR3 is TGTGCCAGCAGCTTACAGAGTTCCACCGGGGAGCTGTTTTTT. Translated: CASSLQSSTGELFF.

This clone was recorded only once. This rearrangement joins TRBV7-9 to TRBJ2-6; possible D gene TRBD1, 5 bases. This CDR3 comprises 18 residues. Germline V gene data show CDR1 as SEHNR and CDR2 as FQNEAQ (reference sequence). Trimming took off 5 bases at V and 3 bases at J, with 20 bases between the two ends. The CDR3 protein is CASSDPDSRNFGANVLTF. CDR3 nucleotide sequence: TGTGCCAGCAGCGATCCAGACAGCAGAAACTTTGGGGCCAACGTCCTGACTTTC.

The gene calls are TRBV24-1 and TRBJ2-1; D uncertain. Germline V CDR1 and CDR2: KGHDR, SFDVKD. The CDR3 contains 13 residues. Trimming stripped 12 bases from V and 5 bases from J, with 16 bases between. CDR3 bases: TGTGCCTCTCAAAGCTCGCGGAACAATGAGCAGTTCTTC. It is translated as CASQSSRNNEQFF.

The rearrangement uses TRBV7-2 and TRBJ2-7; a possible D gene is TRBD1 (5 bases). Germline CDR1 and CDR2: SGHTA and FQGNSA. V shed 6 bases and J shed 4 bases, with 13 bases lying between them. CDR3 length equals 13 residues. The DNA for the CDR3 is TGTGCCAGCAGTCCCGCTAGGGGATACGAGCAGTACTTC. Its translation is CASSPARGYEQYF.

This chain uses TRBV7-2 with TRBJ2-7; 9 bases line up with TRBD2. Germline V lookup: CDR1 SGHTA, CDR2 FQGNSA. The CDR3 runs to 15 residues. Trimming cost V 5 bases and J 1 base; bases outside gene matches: 6. The CDR3 DNA reads TGTGCCAGCAGCCCCGCGAGCGGGGGGTCCTACGAGCAGTACTTC. This encodes CASSPASGGSYEQYF.

The chain carries TRBV5-1 and TRBJ1-1; 9 nucleotides match TRBD1. This CDR3 contains 15 residues. Germline-derived CDR1 and CDR2 are SGHRS and YFSETQ. Germline trimming cut 4 bases from V and 0 bases from J; bases unmatched to any gene: 4. The CDR3 protein is CASSSGQGMNTEAFF. In DNA form, the CDR3 reads TGCGCCAGCAGCAGCGGACAGGGGATGAACACTGAAGCTTTCTTT.

V is TRBV7-9 and J is TRBJ1-4; TRBD1 matches 7 bases. V trimming: 4 bases; J trimming: 8 bases; junction bases outside the gene matches: 7. The V gene's germline CDR1 is SEHNR and CDR2 FQNEAQ (reference sequence). The length of the CDR3 is 14 residues. CDR3 nucleotide sequence: TGTGCCAGCAGCTACAGGGGAGGTAGCGAAAAACTGTTTTTT. Protein: CASSYRGGSEKLFF.

This clone was detected only once. The chain uses TRBV9 and TRBJ2-5; 7 nucleotides align to TRBD1. V gave up 0 bases and J gave up 5 bases; unmatched junction bases: 7. Germline CDR1 reads SGDLS; CDR2 reads YYNGEE. This CDR3 comprises 15 residues. CDR3 loop: CASSVVGQFLETQYF. CDR3 bases: TGTGCCAGCAGCGTAGTGGGACAGTTTCTGGAGACCCAGTACTTC.

V is TRBV5-4 and J is TRBJ2-1, with TRBD2 matching 10 bases. CDR1 and CDR2 from the germline V gene are SGHNT and YYREEE (reference sequence). Trimming at V came to 4 bases and at J to 4 bases, leaving 5 bases not matched to a gene. CDR3 length: 15 residues. The CDR3 nucleotides are TGTGCCAGCAGCCCAACTAGCGGGAAATACAATGAGCAGTTCTTC. Its protein is CASSPTSGKYNEQFF.

The chain uses TRBV10-3 and TRBJ1-4, with 7 positions matching TRBD1. This CDR3 region has 15 residues. Germline CDR1 and CDR2: ENHRY and SYGVKD. V lost 1 base to trimming and J lost 5 bases; unmatched junction nucleotides: 4. This CDR3 reads CAISELAGGNEKLFF. CDR3 DNA sequence: TGTGCCATCAGTGAGTTGGCAGGGGGGAATGAAAAACTGTTTTTT.

The CDR3 sequence: CASSLYAVNYGYTF. The CDR3 bases are TGTGCCAGCAGCTTATATGCAGTAAACTATGGCTACACCTTC. The chain links TRBV11-2 to TRBJ1-2; no clear D. This CDR3 region has 14 residues. V lost 2 bases and J 2 bases, leaving 9 bases between the germline ends. Per germline, CDR1 SGHAT and CDR2 FQNNGV.

The rearrangement uses TRBV4-3 and TRBJ1-2; tentative D call: TRBD1 (5 bases). This CDR3 comprises 16 residues. Trimming cost V 1 base and J 5 bases, with 17 bases left between them. Germline CDR1 is LGHNA and CDR2 is YSLEER. The chain's CDR3 is CASSQGLGTGGYGYTF. CDR3 bases: TGCGCCAGCAGCCAAGGTTTGGGGACCGGGGGGTATGGCTACACCTTC.

This clone was found once. V usage is TRBV6-6 and J usage is TRBJ2-7, with D possibly TRBD1 on 5 matching bases. CDR1 and CDR2 (germline): MNHNY, SVGAGI (reference sequence). The CDR3 totals 13 residues. With 2 bases removed from V and 0 bases from J, the gap between germline ends came to 5 bases. This CDR3 is CASSYGHSYEQYF. The CDR3 bases are TGTGCCAGCAGTTACGGACACTCCTACGAGCAGTACTTC.

The chain couples TRBV6-2 or TRBV6-3 to TRBJ2-1; 10 positions match TRBD2. Per germline, CDR1 MNHEY and CDR2 SVGEGT. V was pared by 4 bases and J by 3 bases, with 9 bases of the junction left unmatched. This CDR3 contains 17 residues. Here the CDR3 DNA reads TGTGCCAGCAGTTCCGGGACTAGCGTAAGCTACTACAATGAGCAGTTCTTC. Translation gives CASSSGTSVSYYNEQFF.

The J gene is TRBJ2-2, the V gene TRBV7-2, with 7 bases lining up with TRBD2. This CDR3 is 15 amino acids long. V shed 7 bases and J 0 bases; nucleotides not matched to a gene: 5. Germline lookup yields CDR1 SGHTA and CDR2 FQGNSA. The CDR3 loop is CASTISGPNTGELFF. Written as DNA, the CDR3 is TGTGCCAGCACCATTAGCGGGCCGAACACCGGGGAGCTGTTTTTT.